Listed below are T cell receptor beta chains from one sample, sequenced in a study of response to subunit inactivated influenza vaccine. TCRdb recomputed calls from the RT-PCR reads with MiXCR, one row per CDR3 protein. Of about half a million distinct CDR3 sequences in the sample, about 7.6% were seen once. Here the sequenced sample was PBMCs from blood, taken 23 months after vaccination. These receptors came from a man in his fifties or sixties who received an inactivated influenza vaccine. Both conserved end residues are part of each CDR3. The D gene is left open where the match is weak. The size of a clone is reported for some rows only, either as once, few or many, or as a class for expanded clones.

cdr3_length: 11; v_call: TRBV12-3/TRBV12-4; d_call: -; clone_size: many; j_call: TRBJ2-7; cdr3_nt: TGTGCCAGCACCAACTTCGGGGAGCAGTACTTC; cdr3_aa: CASTNFGEQYF
cdr3_length: 15; v_call: TRBV30; d_call: -; clone_size: few; j_call: TRBJ1-5; cdr3_nt: TGTGCCTGGAGTGTATCGGGCATTAGCAATCAGCCCCAGCATTTT; cdr3_aa: CAWSVSGISNQPQHF
cdr3_length: 14; v_call: TRBV5-1; d_call: -; clone_size: -; j_call: TRBJ2-5; cdr3_nt: TGCGCCAGCAGCTTGTGGGGGCCGGATGAGACCCAGTACTTC; cdr3_aa: CASSLWGPDETQYF
cdr3_length: 15; v_call: TRBV19; d_call: -; clone_size: -; j_call: TRBJ2-1; cdr3_nt: TGTGCCAGTAGTATCCTGGGGGGCCCGTCTAATGAGCAGTTCTTC; cdr3_aa: CASSILGGPSNEQFF
cdr3_length: 13; v_call: TRBV6-2/TRBV6-3; d_call: TRBD1; clone_size: -; j_call: TRBJ2-2; cdr3_nt: TGTGCCAGCAAGAAACAGGGGTCCGGGGAGCTGTTTTTT; cdr3_aa: CASKKQGSGELFF
cdr3_length: 15; v_call: TRBV7-9; d_call: TRBD1; clone_size: -; j_call: TRBJ2-6; cdr3_nt: TGTGCCAGCAGCCACAGGGGGCGTGGGGCCAACGTCCTGACTTTC; cdr3_aa: CASSHRGRGANVLTF
cdr3_length: 15; v_call: TRBV28; d_call: -; clone_size: -; j_call: TRBJ2-5; cdr3_nt: TGTGCCAGCAGCCCAATCAGGGGACCCAGGGAGACCCAGTACTTC; cdr3_aa: CASSPIRGPRETQYF
cdr3_length: 13; v_call: TRBV3-1; d_call: TRBD2; clone_size: many; j_call: TRBJ2-7; cdr3_nt: TGTGCCAGCAGCCTACTAGCGGGAGGCGAGCAGTACTTC; cdr3_aa: CASSLLAGGEQYF
cdr3_length: 14; v_call: TRBV12-3/TRBV12-4; d_call: TRBD2; clone_size: -; j_call: TRBJ2-1; cdr3_nt: TGTGCCAGCCGGGAGGCGCTAGCGCACAATGAGCAGCTCTTC; cdr3_aa: CASREALAHNEQLF
cdr3_length: 16; v_call: TRBV20-1; d_call: TRBD1; clone_size: few; j_call: TRBJ2-1; cdr3_nt: TGCAGTGCTAAAAAGTCCGGGACAGGGGTAAACAATGAGCAGTTCTTC; cdr3_aa: CSAKKSGTGVNNEQFF
cdr3_length: 15; v_call: TRBV6-1; d_call: TRBD2; clone_size: -; j_call: TRBJ2-5; cdr3_nt: TGTGCCAGCAGTCCGGGACTAGCGGCGATGGCGGCCCAGTACTTC; cdr3_aa: CASSPGLAAMAAQYF
cdr3_length: 17; v_call: TRBV4-2; d_call: TRBD1; clone_size: many; j_call: TRBJ2-1; cdr3_nt: TGTGCCAGCAGCCAACGTTCTGGGACAGGGGTCTACAATGAGCAGTTCTTC; cdr3_aa: CASSQRSGTGVYNEQFF
cdr3_length: 17; v_call: TRBV7-2; d_call: TRBD2; clone_size: -; j_call: TRBJ2-4; cdr3_nt: TGTGCCAGCAGCTTGCATTTTAGACTAGCGGGCCTAAACATTCAGTACTTC; cdr3_aa: CASSLHFRLAGLNIQYF
cdr3_length: 14; v_call: TRBV7-9; d_call: -; clone_size: -; j_call: TRBJ2-3; cdr3_nt: TGTGCCAGCAGCTTACCGCAGGCGGTGAGGGCGCAGTATTTT; cdr3_aa: CASSLPQAVRAQYF
cdr3_length: 14; v_call: TRBV2; d_call: TRBD1; clone_size: few; j_call: TRBJ1-4; cdr3_nt: TGTGCCAGCAGTGAAAGGGGGCTCGGTGAAAAACTGTTTTTT; cdr3_aa: CASSERGLGEKLFF
cdr3_length: 12; v_call: TRBV10-3; d_call: -; clone_size: few; j_call: TRBJ2-7; cdr3_nt: TGTGCCATCAGTGAGTCGGAACGGGAAGGGTACTTC; cdr3_aa: CAISESEREGYF
cdr3_length: 18; v_call: TRBV20-1; d_call: TRBD2; clone_size: many; j_call: TRBJ2-3; cdr3_nt: TGCAGTGCTAGAGAAAGGAGACGGCTAGCGGGAGGGCCAGATACGCAGTATTTT; cdr3_aa: CSARERRRLAGGPDTQYF
cdr3_length: 14; v_call: TRBV5-1; d_call: -; clone_size: many; j_call: TRBJ2-7; cdr3_nt: TGCGCCAGCAGCTTTCGTACAAATGACGACGAGCAGTACTTC; cdr3_aa: CASSFRTNDDEQYF
cdr3_length: 17; v_call: TRBV20-1; d_call: -; clone_size: -; j_call: TRBJ2-1; cdr3_nt: TGCAGTGCTAGCACCTTCTTGGGTCAGGAGGTTTGGAATGAGCAGTTCTTC; cdr3_aa: CSASTFLGQEVWNEQFF
cdr3_length: 15; v_call: TRBV10-3; d_call: -; clone_size: many; j_call: TRBJ2-7; cdr3_nt: TGTGCCATCAGTGAAGGCAGGGAACCCTTTTACGAGCAGTACTTC; cdr3_aa: CAISEGREPFYEQYF
cdr3_length: 13; v_call: TRBV30; d_call: -; clone_size: -; j_call: TRBJ1-1; cdr3_nt: TGTGCCTGGAGGAAGACAGAAAACACTGAAGCTTTCTTT; cdr3_aa: CAWRKTENTEAFF
cdr3_length: 15; v_call: TRBV4-2; d_call: -; clone_size: many; j_call: TRBJ1-5; cdr3_nt: TGTGCCAGCAGCCAAGATGGCGCACCGAATCAGCCCCAGCATTTT; cdr3_aa: CASSQDGAPNQPQHF
cdr3_length: 14; v_call: TRBV2; d_call: -; clone_size: -; j_call: TRBJ1-2; cdr3_nt: TGTGCCAGCAGTGGCGCAGGGCACCAATATGGCTACACCTTC; cdr3_aa: CASSGAGHQYGYTF
cdr3_length: 14; v_call: TRBV7-2; d_call: -; clone_size: -; j_call: TRBJ2-7; cdr3_nt: TGTGCCAGCAGCTTAAATTGGGGCCCCTACGAGCAGTACTTC; cdr3_aa: CASSLNWGPYEQYF
cdr3_length: 15; v_call: TRBV6-2/TRBV6-3; d_call: -; clone_size: few; j_call: TRBJ1-1; cdr3_nt: TGTGCCAGCAGTTACTCGGTGGCTTCGAACACTGAAGCTTTCTTT; cdr3_aa: CASSYSVASNTEAFF
cdr3_length: 11; v_call: TRBV6-1; d_call: -; clone_size: -; j_call: TRBJ2-1; cdr3_nt: TGTGCCAGCAGTCTTTCTGTCGGGCAGTTCTTC; cdr3_aa: CASSLSVGQFF
cdr3_length: 14; v_call: TRBV7-7; d_call: -; clone_size: few; j_call: TRBJ2-1; cdr3_nt: TGTGCCAGCAGCTTACGGCAGGGTCAGGATGAGCAGTTCTTC; cdr3_aa: CASSLRQGQDEQFF